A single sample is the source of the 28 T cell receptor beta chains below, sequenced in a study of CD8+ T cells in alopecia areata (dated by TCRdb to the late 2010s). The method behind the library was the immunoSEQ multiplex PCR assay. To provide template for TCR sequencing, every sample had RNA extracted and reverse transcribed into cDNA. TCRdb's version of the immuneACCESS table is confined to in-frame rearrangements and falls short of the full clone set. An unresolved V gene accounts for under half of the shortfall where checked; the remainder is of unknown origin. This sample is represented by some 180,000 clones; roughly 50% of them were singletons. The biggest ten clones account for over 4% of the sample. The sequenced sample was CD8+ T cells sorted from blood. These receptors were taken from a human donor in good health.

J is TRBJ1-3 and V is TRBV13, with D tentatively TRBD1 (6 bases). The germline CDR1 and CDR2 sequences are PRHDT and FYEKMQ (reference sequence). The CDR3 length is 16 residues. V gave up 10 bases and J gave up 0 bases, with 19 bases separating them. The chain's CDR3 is CATDSMGASSGNTIYF. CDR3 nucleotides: TGTGCCACCGACTCCATGGGGGCGAGCTCTGGAAACACCATATATTTT.

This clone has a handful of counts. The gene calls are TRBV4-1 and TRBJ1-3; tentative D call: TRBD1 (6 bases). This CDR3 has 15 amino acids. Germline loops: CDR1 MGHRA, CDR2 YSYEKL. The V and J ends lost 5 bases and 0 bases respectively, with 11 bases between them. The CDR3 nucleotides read TGCGCCAGCAGCGAAACAGGGAGCTCTGGAAACACCATATATTTT. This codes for CASSETGSSGNTIYF.

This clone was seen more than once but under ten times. CDR3 sequence (DNA): TGCAGCGCCGCCCTGAGCACTGAAGCTTTCTTT. Translated, it gives CSAALSTEAFF. This rearrangement joins TRBV29-1 to TRBJ1-1; D remains unclear. Germline V gene data show CDR1 as SQVTM and CDR2 as ANQGSEA. V lost 7 bases, J lost 4 bases, and 10 bases lay in between. The CDR3 is 11 amino acids.

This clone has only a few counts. The DNA for the CDR3 is TGTGCCAGCAGCTTCGCCACCACTGAAGCTTTCTTT. It translates to CASSFATTEAFF. V is TRBV5-8 and J is TRBJ1-1; D uncertain. Trimming stripped 2 bases from V and 4 bases from J, with 6 bases between. CDR3 length: 12 amino acids. Germline lookup yields CDR1 SGHTS and CDR2 YDEGEE.

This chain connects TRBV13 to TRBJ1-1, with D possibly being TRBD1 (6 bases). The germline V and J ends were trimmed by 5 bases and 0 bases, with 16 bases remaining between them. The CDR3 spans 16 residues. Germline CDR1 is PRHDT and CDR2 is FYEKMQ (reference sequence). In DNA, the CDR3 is TGTGCCAGCAGCCTTGGACAGATTACCATGAACACTGAAGCTTTCTTT. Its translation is CASSLGQITMNTEAFF. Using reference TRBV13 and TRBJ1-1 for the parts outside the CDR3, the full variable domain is AAGVIQSPRHLIKEKRETATLKCYPIPRHDTVYWYQQGPGQDPQFLISFYEKMQSDKGSIPDRFSAQQFSDYHSELNMSSLELGDSALYFCASSLGQITMNTEAFFGQGTRLTVV.

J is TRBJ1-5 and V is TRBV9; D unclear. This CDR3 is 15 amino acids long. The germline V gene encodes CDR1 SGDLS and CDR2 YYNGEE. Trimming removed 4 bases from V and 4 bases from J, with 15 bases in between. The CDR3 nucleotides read TGTGCCAGCAGCCCATGGCCGGGCCCGAATCAGCCCCAGCATTTT. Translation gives CASSPWPGPNQPQHF.

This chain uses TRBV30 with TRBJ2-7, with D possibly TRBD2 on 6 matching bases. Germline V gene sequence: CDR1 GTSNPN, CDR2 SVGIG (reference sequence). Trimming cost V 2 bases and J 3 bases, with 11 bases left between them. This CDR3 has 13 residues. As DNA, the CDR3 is TGTGCCTGGAGTTTCGGAGGGAACTACGAGCAGTACTTC. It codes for CAWSFGGNYEQYF.

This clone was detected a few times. The DNA of the CDR3 is TGCAGCGGGACTACCGGGAAGGAGGGTAACTATGGCTACACCTTC. Protein sequence: CSGTTGKEGNYGYTF. The chain carries TRBV29-1 and TRBJ1-2; D not certain. CDR1 is SQVTM, CDR2 ANQGSEA, per germline. Trimming removed 7 bases from V and 1 base from J, with 19 bases in between. CDR3 length: 15 residues.

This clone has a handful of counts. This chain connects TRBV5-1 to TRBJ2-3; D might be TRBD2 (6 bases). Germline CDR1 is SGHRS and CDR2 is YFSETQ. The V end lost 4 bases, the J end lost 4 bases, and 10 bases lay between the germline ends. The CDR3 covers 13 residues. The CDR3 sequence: CASSPGLPDTQYF. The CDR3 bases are TGCGCCAGCAGCCCGGGACTCCCAGATACGCAGTATTTT.

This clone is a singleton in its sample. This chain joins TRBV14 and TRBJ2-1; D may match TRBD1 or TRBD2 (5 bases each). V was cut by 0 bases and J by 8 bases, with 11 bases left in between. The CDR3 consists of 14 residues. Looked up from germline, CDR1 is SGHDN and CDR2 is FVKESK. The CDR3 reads CASSQDGGVDEQFF. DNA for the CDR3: TGTGCCAGCAGCCAAGATGGGGGAGTCGATGAGCAGTTCTTC.

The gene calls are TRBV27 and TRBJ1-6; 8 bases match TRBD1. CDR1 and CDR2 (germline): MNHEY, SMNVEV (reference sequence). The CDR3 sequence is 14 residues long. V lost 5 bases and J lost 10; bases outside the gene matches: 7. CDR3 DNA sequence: TGTGCCAGCAGTATCGGACAGGGCGGATCACCCCTCCACTTT. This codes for CASSIGQGGSPLHF.

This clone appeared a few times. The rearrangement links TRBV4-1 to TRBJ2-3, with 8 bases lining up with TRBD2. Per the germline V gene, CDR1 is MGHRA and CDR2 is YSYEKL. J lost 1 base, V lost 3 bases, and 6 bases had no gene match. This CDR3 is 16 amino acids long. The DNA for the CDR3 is TGCGCCAGCAGCCACCGGGAGACTAGCGGCACAGATACGCAGTATTTT. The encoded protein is CASSHRETSGTDTQYF.

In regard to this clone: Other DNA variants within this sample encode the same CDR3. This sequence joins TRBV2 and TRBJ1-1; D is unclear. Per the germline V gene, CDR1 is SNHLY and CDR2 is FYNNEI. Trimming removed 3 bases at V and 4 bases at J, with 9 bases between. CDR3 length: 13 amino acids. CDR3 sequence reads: CASSEGVGTEAFF. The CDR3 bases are TGTGCCAGCAGTGAGGGAGTAGGCACTGAAGCTTTCTTT. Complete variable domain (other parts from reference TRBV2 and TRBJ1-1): EPEVTQTPSHQVTQMGQEVILRCVPISNHLYFYWYRQILGQKVEFLVSFYNNEISEKSEIFDDQFSVERPDGSNFTLKIRSTKLEDSAMYFCASSEGVGTEAFFGQGTRLTVV.

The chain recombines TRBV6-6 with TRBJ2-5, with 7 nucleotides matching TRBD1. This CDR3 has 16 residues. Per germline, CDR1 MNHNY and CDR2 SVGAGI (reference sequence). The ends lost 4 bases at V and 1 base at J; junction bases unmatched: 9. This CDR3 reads CASSSPLGQVQETQYF. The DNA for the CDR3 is TGTGCCAGCAGTTCTCCACTCGGACAGGTCCAAGAGACCCAGTACTTC.

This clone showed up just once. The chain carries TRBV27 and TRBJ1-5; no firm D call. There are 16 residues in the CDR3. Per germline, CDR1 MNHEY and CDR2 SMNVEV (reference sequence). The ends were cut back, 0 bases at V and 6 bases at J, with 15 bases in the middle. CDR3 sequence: CASSLSPTGTGQPQHF. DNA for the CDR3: TGTGCCAGCAGTTTATCCCCCACGGGTACTGGTCAGCCCCAGCATTTT.

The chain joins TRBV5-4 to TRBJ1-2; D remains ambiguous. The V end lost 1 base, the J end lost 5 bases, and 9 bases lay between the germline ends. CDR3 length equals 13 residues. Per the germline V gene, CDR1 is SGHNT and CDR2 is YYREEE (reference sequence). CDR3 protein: CASSLPAGYGYTF. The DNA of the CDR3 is TGTGCCAGCAGCTTGCCCGCCGGGTATGGCTACACCTTC.

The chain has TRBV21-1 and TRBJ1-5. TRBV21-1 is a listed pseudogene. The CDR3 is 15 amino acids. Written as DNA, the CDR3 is TGTGCCAGCAGGATCGGAGGAGGGGTGAATCAGCCCCAGCATTTT. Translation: CASRIGGGVNQPQHF.

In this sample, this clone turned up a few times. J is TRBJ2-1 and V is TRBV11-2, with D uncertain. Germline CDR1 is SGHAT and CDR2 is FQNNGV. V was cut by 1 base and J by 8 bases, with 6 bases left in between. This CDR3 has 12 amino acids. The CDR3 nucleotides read TGTGCCAGCAGCTTAGGTGCCTATGAGCAGTTCTTC. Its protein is CASSLGAYEQFF.

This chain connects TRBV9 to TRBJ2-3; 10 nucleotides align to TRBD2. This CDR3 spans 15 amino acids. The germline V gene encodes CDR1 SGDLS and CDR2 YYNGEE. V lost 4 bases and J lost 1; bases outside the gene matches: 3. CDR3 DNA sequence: TGTGCCAGCAGCCCAACTAGCGGGGGCACAGATACGCAGTATTTT. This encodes CASSPTSGGTDTQYF.

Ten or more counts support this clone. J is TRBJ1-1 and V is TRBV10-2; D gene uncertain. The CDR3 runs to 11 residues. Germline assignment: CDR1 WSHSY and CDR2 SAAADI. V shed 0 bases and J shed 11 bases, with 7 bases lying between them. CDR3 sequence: CASSESIWAFF. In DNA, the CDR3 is TGCGCCAGCAGTGAGTCGATCTGGGCTTTCTTT.

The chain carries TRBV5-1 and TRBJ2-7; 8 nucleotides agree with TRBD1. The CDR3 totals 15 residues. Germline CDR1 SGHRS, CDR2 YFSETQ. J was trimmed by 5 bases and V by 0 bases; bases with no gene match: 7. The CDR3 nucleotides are TGCGCCAGCAGCTTGGTGGGCAGGGGGCAGGACGAGCAGTACTTC. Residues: CASSLVGRGQDEQYF.

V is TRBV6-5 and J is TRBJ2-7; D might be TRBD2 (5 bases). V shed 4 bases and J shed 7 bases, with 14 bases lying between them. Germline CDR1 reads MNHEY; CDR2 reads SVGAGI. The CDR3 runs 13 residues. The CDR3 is CASSFSRSGEQYF. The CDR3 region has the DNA TGTGCCAGCAGTTTCTCCAGGTCGGGGGAGCAGTACTTC.

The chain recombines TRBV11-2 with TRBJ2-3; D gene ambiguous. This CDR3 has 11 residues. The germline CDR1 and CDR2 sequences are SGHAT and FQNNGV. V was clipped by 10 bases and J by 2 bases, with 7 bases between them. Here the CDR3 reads CATLSTDTQYF. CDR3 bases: TGTGCCACCCTTTCCACAGATACGCAGTATTTT.

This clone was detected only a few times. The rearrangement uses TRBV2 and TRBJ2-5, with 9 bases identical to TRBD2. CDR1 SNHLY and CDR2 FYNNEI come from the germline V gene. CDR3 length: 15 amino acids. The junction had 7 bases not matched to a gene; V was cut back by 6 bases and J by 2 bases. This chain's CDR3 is CASSSGLAGQETQYF. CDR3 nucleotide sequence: TGTGCCAGCAGCTCCGGCCTAGCGGGACAAGAGACCCAGTACTTC.

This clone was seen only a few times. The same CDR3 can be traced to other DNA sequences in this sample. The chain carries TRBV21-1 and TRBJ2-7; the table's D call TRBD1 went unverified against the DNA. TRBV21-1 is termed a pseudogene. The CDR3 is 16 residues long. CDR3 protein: CASSKGRDRSSYEQYF. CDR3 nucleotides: TGTGCCAGCAGCAAAGGCCGGGACAGGAGCTCCTACGAGCAGTACTTC.

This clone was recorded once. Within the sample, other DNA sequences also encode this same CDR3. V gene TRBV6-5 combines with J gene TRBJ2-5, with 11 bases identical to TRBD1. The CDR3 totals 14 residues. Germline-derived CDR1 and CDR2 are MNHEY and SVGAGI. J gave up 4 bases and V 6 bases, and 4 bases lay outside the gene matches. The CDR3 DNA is TGTGCCAGCAGCCCGGGACAGGGGGGAGAGACCCAGTACTTC. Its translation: CASSPGQGGETQYF.

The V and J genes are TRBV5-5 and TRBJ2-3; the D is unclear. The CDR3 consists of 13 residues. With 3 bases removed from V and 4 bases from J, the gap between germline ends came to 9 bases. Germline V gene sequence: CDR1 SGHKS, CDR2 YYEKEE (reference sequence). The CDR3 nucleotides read TGTGCCAGCAGCTCCCTCACACCAGATACGCAGTATTTT. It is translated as CASSSLTPDTQYF.

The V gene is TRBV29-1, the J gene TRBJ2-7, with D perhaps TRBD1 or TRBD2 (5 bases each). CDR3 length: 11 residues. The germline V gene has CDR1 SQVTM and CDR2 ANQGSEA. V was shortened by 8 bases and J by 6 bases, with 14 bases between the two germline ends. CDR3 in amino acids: CSLRDGTEQYF. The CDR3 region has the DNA TGCAGCCTCCGGGACGGGACCGAGCAGTACTTC.